A selection of T cell receptor beta chains follows, all from one sample in a study of blood T cell repertoires in COVID-19. Measured with immunoSEQ multiplex PCR; TCRdb has only the in-frame clones, and not every one. The table lists around 380,000 clones, about 90% of them singletons. The sequencing input was PBMCs or T cells enriched from blood (not recorded which). These receptors all come from a man aged 25-40 years who had recovered from COVID-19. Both conserved end residues are part of each CDR3. D genes are given only for firm matches. Size tells how often a clone was seen (once, few, many) or the class of an expanded clone, and some rows leave it out.

>-|-|TRBJ1-4|TRBV7-8
TGTGCCAGTGGAGCGCGACTTGCAACTAATGAAAAACTGTTTTTT
CASGARLATNEKLFF
>-|-|TRBJ2-1|TRBV14
TGTGCCAGCAGCCAAGATCTCTACGTGCGGGGGCTCTACAATGAGCAGTTCTTC
CASSQDLYVRGLYNEQFF
>-|-|TRBJ1-4|TRBV9
TGTGCCAGCAGCGTAGTGGACAGCTTCGAAAAACTGTTTTTT
CASSVVDSFEKLFF
>once|TRBD2|TRBJ2-7|TRBV7-2
TGTGCCAGCCGGAATGAGCGGGGTTCCTACGAGCAGTACTTC
CASRNERGSYEQYF
>-|-|TRBJ2-5|TRBV2
TGTGCCACCCGGGTCGGAGGAGAGACCCAGTACTTC
CATRVGGETQYF
>-|-|TRBJ1-2|TRBV12-5
TGTGCTAGTGGTTTGGTATTTACAGAAAACTTC
CASGLVFTENF
>-|TRBD1|TRBJ2-2|TRBV19
TGTGCCAGTAGTTTGACAGGGATAAGGAACACCGGGGAGCTGTTTTTT
CASSLTGIRNTGELFF
>-|-|TRBJ2-7|TRBV5-5
TGTGCCAGCAGCAGGACAAGAAACGAGCAGTACTTC
CASSRTRNEQYF
>few|-|TRBJ1-2|TRBV2
TGTGCCAGCAGTGTGACAGTTAACTATGGCTACACCTTC
CASSVTVNYGYTF
>-|TRBD1|TRBJ1-2|TRBV6-2/TRBV6-3
TGTGCCAGCAGCCGTCCGGGACAGGGAATCGGTGGCTACACCTTC
CASSRPGQGIGGYTF
>once|-|TRBJ1-2|TRBV13
TGTGCCAGCAGCTCTGTTTTTAGCACCTTCCAGGGGAATGGCTACACCTTC
CASSSVFSTFQGNGYTF
>-|-|TRBJ1-1|TRBV15
TGTGCCATCAGGTTAGGGGTGAACACTGAAGCTTTCTTT
CAIRLGVNTEAFF
>-|-|TRBJ1-5|TRBV30
TGTGCCTGGAGCCCTGGGGGGTCTCAGCCCCAGCATTTT
CAWSPGGSQPQHF
>-|-|TRBJ2-2|TRBV5-1
TGCGCCAGCAGCAGAACCGGGACTGCGAACACCGGGGAGCTGTTTTTT
CASSRTGTANTGELFF
>few|-|TRBJ1-4|TRBV3-1/TRBV3-2
TGTGCCAGCAGCCCCAGTCGGGTTGTCATGGCAGGGGATCGGGAAAAACTGTTTTTT
CASSPSRVVMAGDREKLFF
>-|TRBD1|TRBJ2-2|TRBV7-3
TGTGCCAGCAGCCTGGCGGGGACAGGGACCTCGAACACCGGGGAGCTGTTTTTT
CASSLAGTGTSNTGELFF
>-|TRBD1|TRBJ2-5|TRBV14
TGTGCCAGCAGCCCAGCACAGGGGCGCCAAGAGACCCAGTACTTC
CASSPAQGRQETQYF
>once|-|TRBJ2-3|TRBV6-5
TGTGCCAGCAGTTACGGGGGGGCGGGGACAGATACGCAGTATTTT
CASSYGGAGTDTQYF
>-|-|TRBJ2-1|TRBV6-2/TRBV6-3
TGTGCCAGCAGTTACAACTCCCTAGCCACCAAGTACAATGAGCAGTTCTTC
CASSYNSLATKYNEQFF
>-|-|TRBJ1-1|TRBV2
TGTGCCAGCAGTGAAATGGGGAGAACTGAAGCTTTCTTT
CASSEMGRTEAFF
>-|-|TRBJ2-5|TRBV5-1
TGCGCCAGCAGCTTGGAGGGAGTAAGAGAGACCCAGTACTTC
CASSLEGVRETQYF
>-|-|TRBJ2-7|TRBV15
TGTGCCACCAGCAGAGATCGTTCCTACGAGCAGTACTTC
CATSRDRSYEQYF
>once|-|TRBJ2-7|TRBV5-5
TGTGCCAGCCGCAACGTACGGGGGTTCAGCTCCTACGAGCAGTACTTC
CASRNVRGFSSYEQYF
>-|TRBD1|TRBJ2-7|TRBV5-1
TGCGCCAGCAGCTTCGGGACAGGGTGGAGCTACGAGCAGTACTTC
CASSFGTGWSYEQYF
>-|-|TRBJ1-5|TRBV15
TGTGCCACCAGCTGGTTTGGGACACGCGATCAGCCCCAGCATTTT
CATSWFGTRDQPQHF
>-|-|TRBJ1-4|TRBV3-1/TRBV3-2
TGTGCCAGCAGCCAAGTTTCCCAGGCGGGAAAACTGTTTTTT
CASSQVSQAGKLFF
>few|-|TRBJ1-6|TRBV27
TGTGCCAGCAGTTTCCCAGGGCCTTCACCCCTCCACTTT
CASSFPGPSPLHF
>-|-|TRBJ1-5|TRBV27
TGTGCCAGCAGTTCGGAGGTGGGTCAGCCCCAGCATTTT
CASSSEVGQPQHF
>-|TRBD2|TRBJ2-3|TRBV19
TGTGCCAGTAGTAACCCTGTGGGTAGCGGGGGGAGCACAGATACGCAGTATTTT
CASSNPVGSGGSTDTQYF
>-|TRBD1|TRBJ2-1|TRBV7-2
TGTGCCAGCGGAGCCGGGACAGGGACTAATGAGCAGTTCTTC
CASGAGTGTNEQFF
>-|TRBD1|TRBJ2-2|TRBV6-4
TGTGCCAGCAGTGAAGGACAGGAGTTCGGGGAGCTGTTTTTT
CASSEGQEFGELFF
>-|-|TRBJ1-6|TRBV10-1
TGCGCCAGCAGTCCTTCCAGGGATAATTCACCCCTCCACTTT
CASSPSRDNSPLHF